This T cell receptor (beta chain) was recorded in a study of blood T cell repertoires in COVID-19. Study overall: There were acute and convalescent COVID-19 samples, and they came from the United States, Italy and Spain.

Researchers sorted participants into cohorts using their self-reported clinical history. Two negative PCRs, clearance, or symptom resolution characterized the recovered Cohort 3 donors. The CDR3 is 12 residues long. CDR1 is SQVTM and CDR2 is ANQGSEA in the germline V gene. The V segment lost 4 bases and the J segment 5 bases; nucleotides outside the gene matches: 3. Profiled with immunoSEQ multiplex PCR; TCRdb holds only in-frame clones, not every one. The table includes about 140,000 clones, about 75% detected once. The chain uses TRBV29-1 and TRBJ2-5; 8 positions agree with TRBD1. The sequenced sample was PBMCs or T cells enriched from blood (not recorded which). The sequence came from a woman between 50 and 59 years old who had recovered from COVID-19. The chain's CDR3 is CSVGQGSETQYF. CDR3 coding DNA: TGCAGCGTTGGACAGGGGAGTGAGACCCAGTACTTC.